The next 5 T cell receptor beta chains were all read from a single sample in a study of blood T cells in healthy people across ages. Then a second PCR, running roughly 7 to 11 cycles, was carried out with a sample-barcoded 5' primer and a J-beta primer mix. TCRdb reprocessed the 5' RACE reads with MiXCR, giving one entry per CDR3 protein. The sample records around 1,700,000 distinct CDR3 sequences, approximately 28% being singletons. Sequencing was performed on blood. The receptors stem from a woman in her twenties or thirties in good health.

The table lists this clonotype with many counts. This sequence joins TRBV12-3 or TRBV12-4 and TRBJ2-7; D is perhaps TRBD2 (5 bases). V lost 6 bases, J lost 2 bases, and 14 bases lay in between. The CDR3 sequence is 14 residues long. The DNA for the CDR3 is TGTGCCAGCAGCTCCACCCTCGGGACCTACGAGCAGTACTTC. Amino acid sequence: CASSSTLGTYEQYF.

This clonotype was detected a few times. The chain couples TRBV7-2 to TRBJ2-3, with D perhaps matching TRBD2 (6 bases). The germline V gene has CDR1 SGHTA and CDR2 FQGNSA. The CDR3 consists of 15 residues. V shed 1 base and J shed 10 bases, with 18 bases lying between them. CDR3 region: CASSLEPTVGGAQYF. CDR3 DNA: TGTGCCAGCAGCTTAGAACCGACTGTAGGCGGGGCGCAGTATTTT. Full variable domain (missing parts from reference TRBV7-2 and TRBJ2-3): GAGVSQSPSNKVTEKGKDVELRCDPISGHTALYWYRQSLGQGLEFLIYFQGNSAPDKSGLPSDRFSAERTGGSVSTLTIQRTQQEDSAVYLCASSLEPTVGGAQYFGPGTRLTVL.

To note about this clonotype: One junction end disagrees with the germline gene, perhaps due to a read error. The gene calls are TRBV6-2 or TRBV6-3 and TRBJ2-2; D gene uncertain. The CDR3 extends over 13 amino acids. Germline loops: CDR1 MNHEY, CDR2 SVGEGT. CDR3 amino acids: CASHLLITEELFF. As DNA, the CDR3 is TGTGCCAGCCATCTGCTTATAACCGAGGAGCTGTTTTTT.

A word on this clonotype: This may arise from a read error, as a much more abundant clone is one base away. The chain joins TRBV11-2 to TRBJ2-7, with D possibly being TRBD1 or TRBD2 (7 bases each). V was cut by 5 bases and J by 10 bases, with 36 bases left in between. Germline V gene lookup returns CDR1 SGHAT and CDR2 FQNNGV. The CDR3 consists of 19 residues. DNA of the CDR3: TGTGCCAGCAGCGGACCGACAGGGCTAGCGGTTCTAGCCAAAAACAATCAGTACTTC. Amino acid sequence: CASSGPTGLAVLAKNNQYF.

This rearrangement joins TRBV5-1 to TRBJ1-1; no firm D call. The CDR3 is 16 residues long. Trimming pared 0 bases from V and 1 base from J, leaving 13 bases between. Germline CDR1 is SGHRS and CDR2 is YFSETQ. The chain's CDR3 is CASSLEGPGWNTEAFF. The CDR3 DNA follows: TGCGCCAGCAGCTTGGAAGGTCCCGGGTGGAACACTGAAGCTTTCTTT.